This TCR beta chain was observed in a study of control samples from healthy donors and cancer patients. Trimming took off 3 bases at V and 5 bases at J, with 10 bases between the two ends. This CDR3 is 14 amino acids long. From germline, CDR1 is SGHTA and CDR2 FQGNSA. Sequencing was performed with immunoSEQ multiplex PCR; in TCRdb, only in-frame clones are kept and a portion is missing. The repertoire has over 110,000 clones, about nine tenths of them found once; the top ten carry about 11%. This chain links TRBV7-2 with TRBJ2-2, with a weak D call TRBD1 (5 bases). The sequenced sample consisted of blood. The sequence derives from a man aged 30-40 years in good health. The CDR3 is CASSFQGRTGELFF. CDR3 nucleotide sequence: TGTGCCAGCAGCTTTCAGGGTAGGACCGGGGAGCTGTTTTTT. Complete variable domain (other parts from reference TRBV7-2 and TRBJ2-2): GAGVSQSPSNKVTEKGKDVELRCDPISGHTALYWYRQSLGQGLEFLIYFQGNSAPDKSGLPSDRFSAERTGGSVSTLTIQRTQQEDSAVYLCASSFQGRTGELFFGEGSRLTVL.